This T cell receptor (beta chain) was recorded in a study of T cells after yellow fever vaccination. Germline-derived CDR1 and CDR2 are MNHNS and SASEGT. Trimming removed 6 bases from V and 4 bases from J, with 11 bases in between. CDR3 length: 13 residues. Many counts were recorded for this clonotype. Antigen: not known. Regarding the study as a whole: Researchers cautioned that FACS-sorted repertoires could harbor abundant clonotypes contaminating from the bulk population.

Production of TCR cDNA was by 5'RACE template switching, which also added a universal primer site and UMIs. TCRdb fed the 5' RACE reads into MiXCR, producing one record per CDR3 protein. Of around 350,000 distinct CDR3 sequences listed, around 6.4% are singletons. The starting material was PBMCs, obtained 5 days after the yellow fever booster vaccination. This chain joins TRBV6-1 and TRBJ2-3, with D possibly matching TRBD1 (5 bases). This clonotype was obtained from a man younger than 45 who received the YFV17D yellow fever vaccine. CDR3 sequence: CASRRIGADTQYF. CDR3 coding DNA: TGTGCCAGCAGGCGTATAGGGGCAGATACGCAGTATTTT.